The source of this TCR beta chain is a study of OX40 agonist ivuxolimab in advanced cancers. Study context: Partial responses occurred in three patients (one hepatocellular carcinoma, two cutaneous melanoma).

J was trimmed by 11 bases and V by 0 bases; bases with no gene match: 9. The CDR3 totals 15 residues. Germline-derived CDR1 and CDR2 are GTSNPN and SVGIG (reference sequence). The protocol was immunoSEQ multiplex PCR, while the TCRdb copy is restricted to in-frame clones and leaves out a portion. The data hold some 49,000 clones, with around 79% observed a single time. This material consisted of CD4+ or CD8+ T cells sorted from blood, taken in a trial of the OX40 agonist ivuxolimab. The rearrangement joins TRBV30 to TRBJ2-3; 12 nucleotides align to TRBD2. The source of this sequence is an adult with an advanced solid tumor such as melanoma, head and neck, liver or kidney cancer. For the CDR3, the DNA is TGTGCCTGGAGTGTACTAGCGGGAGGCAAGCTGGGGCAGTATTTT. The encoded protein is CAWSVLAGGKLGQYF.